These 2 T cell receptor beta chains were sequenced from one sample in a study of blood T cell repertoires in COVID-19. Method: immunoSEQ multiplex PCR; TCRdb's copy keeps in-frame clones and lacks some. The sample records 150,000 to 200,000 clones, about 85% being singletons. Sequenced input: peripheral blood. The source of these receptors is a man aged 18 to 29 with acute or convalescent COVID-19.

The chain recombines TRBV5-4 with TRBJ2-5; D is possibly TRBD2 (6 bases). Germline CDR1 is SGHNT and CDR2 is YYREEE (reference sequence). The CDR3 totals 14 residues. V was pared by 2 bases and J by 2 bases, with 10 bases between. In DNA, the CDR3 is TGTGCCAGCAGCTTCCGGGACTTACAAGAGACCCAGTACTTC. Residues: CASSFRDLQETQYF.

The chain couples TRBV24-1 to TRBJ2-5; 7 bases agree with TRBD1. Germline values: CDR1 KGHDR, CDR2 SFDVKD. Germline trimming cut 5 bases from V and 4 bases from J; bases unmatched to any gene: 3. This CDR3 contains 13 residues. CDR3 amino acids: CATSVSGGETQYF. The CDR3 bases are TGTGCCACCAGTGTATCAGGGGGAGAGACCCAGTACTTC.